This T cell receptor beta chain was observed in a study of identical twins (dated by TCRdb to about 2016). Regarding the research as a whole: TCR alpha and beta repertoires from monozygotic twins, unrelated adults of various ages and cord blood were deep-sequenced to test whether fetal clonotypes persist. To rule out contamination, the twin experiments were replicated at different times with different library preparation protocols.

Including cysteine and phenylalanine, the CDR3 has 14 amino acids. The only DNA kept is the CDR3, 42 bases in frame from the first base. From V the trimming removes 8 bases and from J it removes 9 bases, while the gene matches leave 10 bases of the junction unaccounted for. On the study overall, not on this receptor specifically: Out-of-frame TCR alpha sharing in monozygotic twins was systematically underestimated by recombination models, whereas sharing between unrelated individuals was in agreement with the recombination models. Invariant T cells such as MAIT and iNKT could partly confound zero-insertion analyses, although diverse VJ usage argued against such confounding for most clonotypes. Excess twin sharing in beta out-of-frame sequences was weaker because fewer shared sequences lowered the signal-to-noise ratio. Because the same donors could not be followed over many years, the conclusions relied on cross-sectional statistical analysis. Fewer insertions were carried by abundant cord blood beta clonotypes, a similar but weaker trend appeared in young adult naive repertoires, and no such trend appeared in memory repertoires. Compared with coincidental sharing between unrelated individuals, out-of-frame TCR alpha sequences shared between twins showed an excess of sequences with low generation probability.

As regards this clonotype: The target of this receptor is not known. Per-base qualities were not stored, and no clone one base away is much larger.

Receptor amplification or capture employed 5' RACE. Sequencing took place on an Illumina HiSeq 2000. A universal primer binding site was added through template switching, and the final cDNA carried a unique molecular identifier so that TCR cDNA molecules could be counted accurately. First-strand cDNA for TCR alpha and beta chains was synthesized from specific primers in the conserved constant-segment region. To control for contamination, every cDNA library was double barcoded, receiving both a SMART-Mk sample barcode and Illumina barcodes. TruSeq adapter sequences, together with Illumina sample barcodes, were added in two successive PCR steps. Sequencing of the TCR alpha and beta cDNA libraries was done on the Illumina HiSeq platform using custom primers. In the paper's pipeline: MiGEC processed the raw reads to extract unique molecular identifiers, while MiXCR was used to determine the CDR3 positions. For each individual, recombination models were inferred using an EM algorithm with the repgenHMM and IGoR tools. The analysis of shared clonotypes was done with the tcR package in R, with sharing normalized by the product of cloneset sizes. Out-of-frame nonproductive sequences were analyzed to study raw recombination free of thymic and clonal selection effects. The public reads were reanalyzed by TCRdb: fastp trimming at Q25, MiXCR alignment, in-frame beta chains only. Identical CDR3 proteins give one entry, which carries the most common genes and DNA. TCRdb's processing, not the authors', yielded these V and J calls. This sample comprises some 790,000 distinct CDR3 sequences, roughly 18% of them detected only once. The ten largest make up roughly 13% of the sample.

Only healthy Caucasian donors were included. The twin cohort comprised three pairs of female monozygotic twins, all aged roughly 18 to 30 years. RNA for TCR libraries was isolated from peripheral blood mononuclear cells. This same sample was also part of a study on T cells expressing NK-cell markers. As that second study puts it: Under ten donors provided sorted CD3+CD56+NKG2C+, CD3+CD56+NKG2C- and CD3+CD56-NKG2C+ T-cell subsets, whose TCR beta-chain repertoires were profiled. Of the eight sequenced donors, seven were found to be HCMV-seropositive and one was found to be HCMV-seronegative. To restrict sorting to alphabetaTCR-expressing T cells, an anti-gammadeltaTCR antibody was added in several experiments. In five to seven donors, the dominant CD3+CD56+NKG2C+ clonotypes were found to rank among the top 10 CD8+ clonotypes and to make up about 1.0-8% of CD8+ T cells. Those dominant clonotypes were again the most abundant among CD3+CD56-NKG2C+ cells in a handful of donors, at about 28.3-60.1%. Whether the expanded NKG2C-expressing T cell clones were specific for HCMV antigens remained unclear. The eight sequenced donors were randomly selected healthy volunteers, three men and five women. A commercial ELISA kit detecting HCMV-specific IgG in serum was used to determine HCMV serostatus. For six donors, unsorted PBMC were also used to sequence bulk peripheral blood T-cell repertoires. Reads were demultiplexed and grouped by UMI with MIGEC, and clonotypes were assembled and quantified with MiTCR. Only TCR cDNA sequences supported by at least two reads were kept to exclude erroneous sequences. The tcR package was used for downstream repertoire analysis, and clonotypes were matched between fractions using CDR3 nucleotide sequence together with V segment. VDJmatch was used to annotate antigen specificity against VDJdb, with one amino acid substitution in CDR3 permitted.

Recombination linked TRBV12-3 or TRBV12-4 to TRBJ2-4; 10 central nucleotides agree with TRBD2. This TCR was sampled from a young woman in good health. The sample was PBMCs. The bases read TGTGCCAGCGGTCTAGCGGGAGCCCCGAGCATTCAGTACTTC. It translates as CASGLAGAPSIQYF.